The next 10 T cell receptor beta chains were all read from a single sample in a study of patients and donors after allogeneic stem cell transplantation. One entry per CDR3 protein, called by TCRdb with MiXCR from the RT-PCR reads. This table holds approximately 200,000 distinct CDR3 sequences, 35% to 45% found once. Sequences were obtained from blood, either unsorted or a sorted T cell fraction (not recorded which). These receptors were taken from a human donor who was either an allogeneic HSCT recipient or a stem cell or donor lymphocyte infusion donor (not recorded which). It is not recorded whose cells these are; they may come from a transplant donor.

This clonotype was counted a few times. CDR3 residues: CASKVWGRNSPLHF. CDR3 sequence (DNA): TGTGCCAGCAAGGTATGGGGTAGGAATTCACCCCTCCACTTT. The gene calls are TRBV12-3 or TRBV12-4 and TRBJ1-6; no reliable D call. The CDR3 consists of 14 residues. Deletions cut 7 bases from V and 7 bases from J, with 14 bases between.

This clonotype occurred a few times. The rearrangement joins TRBV20-1 to TRBJ1-5; 9 positions match TRBD1. CDR1 is DFQATT and CDR2 is SNEGSKA in the germline V gene (reference sequence). V lost 0 bases and J lost 2; bases outside the gene matches: 17. The CDR3 has 20 amino acids. The CDR3 sequence is CSARDGFKDRGFFGNQPQHF. Here the CDR3 DNA reads TGCAGTGCTAGAGATGGATTTAAGGACAGGGGCTTTTTCGGCAATCAGCCCCAGCATTTT.

This clonotype was picked up a small number of times. The chain joins TRBV29-1 to TRBJ1-4, with a weak D call TRBD1 (6 bases). This CDR3 contains 16 residues. Trimming pared 0 bases from V and 5 bases from J, leaving 16 bases between. Per germline, CDR1 SQVTM and CDR2 ANQGSEA. CDR3 DNA: TGCAGCGTTGAAGATCTCGGTCGCAGGGGAAATGAAAAACTGTTTTTT. Protein: CSVEDLGRRGNEKLFF.

This clonotype was counted between two and nine times. The chain carries TRBV2 and TRBJ1-3; D is unclear. V was cut by 7 bases and J by 1 base, with 8 bases left in between. This CDR3 is built from 13 residues. Germline CDR1 and CDR2: SNHLY and FYNNEI. CDR3 in DNA: TGTGCCAGCACAAAGGATTCTGGAAACACCATATATTTT. It yields the protein CASTKDSGNTIYF. The full variable domain, in which reference TRBV2 and TRBJ1-3 provide the parts outside the CDR3, is EPEVTQTPSHQVTQMGQEVILRCVPISNHLYFYWYRQILGQKVEFLVSFYNNEISEKSEIFDDQFSVERPDGSNFTLKIRSTKLEDSAMYFCASTKDSGNTIYFGEGSWLTVV.

This clonotype was detected a few times. The gene calls are TRBV9 and TRBJ2-3; D gene ambiguous. Germline V CDR1 and CDR2: SGDLS, YYNGEE. Between the trimmed V and J ends, which lost 2 bases and 4 bases, there was a span of 17 bases. The CDR3 has 16 residues. The CDR3: CASSVIRGSTPDTQYF. The CDR3 coding sequence is TGTGCCAGCAGCGTTATCCGAGGTAGCACACCAGATACGCAGTATTTT.

The chain has TRBV4-2 and TRBJ1-1, with D hard to call. This CDR3 is 17 amino acids long. Germline CDR1 is LGHNA and CDR2 is YNFKEQ. Trimming took 3 bases from V and 1 from J, leaving 18 bases between them. The CDR3 coding sequence is TGTGCCAGCAGCCAGGGGTATTGGGTGGACCCGAACACTGAAGCTTTCTTT. Encoded protein: CASSQGYWVDPNTEAFF.

V is TRBV27 and J is TRBJ2-7, with 9 bases lining up with TRBD2. Trimming took 2 bases from V and 1 from J; bases not matched to a gene: 9. The length of the CDR3 is 17 residues. Germline CDR1 MNHEY, CDR2 SMNVEV (reference sequence). The DNA for the CDR3 is TGTGCCAGCAGTTTAGGGCGGGGGGGAACTTTTTCCTACGAGCAGTACTTC. Its protein is CASSLGRGGTFSYEQYF.

The chain has TRBV12-3 or TRBV12-4 and TRBJ2-4; 8 positions match TRBD1. V lost 5 bases to trimming and J lost 13 bases; unmatched junction nucleotides: 7. The length of the CDR3 is 12 residues. In DNA form, the CDR3 reads TGTGCCAGCAGTAAGGACAGGGCGGCCCAGTACTTC. Translation gives CASSKDRAAQYF.

This rearrangement joins TRBV6-5 to TRBJ1-6; unclear D gene. The CDR3 has 16 residues. CDR1 and CDR2 from the germline V gene are MNHEY and SVGAGI. V was pared by 6 bases and J by 5 bases, with 17 bases between. CDR3 region: CASRIGLLRNNSPLHF. The DNA for the CDR3 is TGTGCCAGCAGGATAGGACTTCTCCGTAATAATTCACCCCTCCACTTT.

The chain carries TRBV29-1 and TRBJ1-3; D gene ambiguous. Per germline, CDR1 SQVTM and CDR2 ANQGSEA. Trimming removed 5 bases at V and 2 bases at J, with 10 bases between. The CDR3 consists of 13 residues. The CDR3, as DNA: TGCAGCGTTTCCCGAGACACTGGAAACACCATATATTTT. Encoded protein: CSVSRDTGNTIYF. Supplemented by reference TRBV29-1 and TRBJ1-3, the full variable domain reads SAVISQKPSRDICQRGTSLTIQCQVDSQVTMMFWYRQQPGQSLTLIATANQGSEATYESGFVIDKFPISRPNLTFSTLTVSNMSPEDSSIYLCSVSRDTGNTIYFGEGSWLTVV.